Listed here are 27 T cell receptor beta chains from one sample, sequenced in a study of tissue T cells after allogeneic stem cell transplantation. The method was immunoSEQ multiplex PCR; TCRdb's version includes in-frame clones alone and lacks a portion of them. The repertoire consists of some 7,000 clones, with approximately 84% occurring once and the leading ten covering more than 14%. The sequenced sample was skin, obtained at autopsy. The receptors here all came from an older male patient with steroid-refractory graft-versus-host disease after an allogeneic stem cell transplant. Certain T cells may be donor cells from the graft.

The rearrangement joins TRBV6-4 to TRBJ1-6, with D possibly matching TRBD1 (6 bases). The CDR3 contains 14 residues. V was pared by 0 bases and J by 10 bases, with 10 bases between. The germline CDR1 and CDR2 sequences are MRHNA and SNTAGT. CDR3 region: CASSDSGGLSPLHF. The CDR3 DNA reads TGTGCCAGCAGTGACTCGGGGGGGCTGTCACCCCTCCACTTT.

This clone has only one observation. The J gene is TRBJ2-3, the V gene TRBV5-4; 7 bases are a match to TRBD1. There are 15 residues in the CDR3. V shed 4 bases, J shed 3 bases, and the junction held 8 bases outside the gene matches. Germline CDR1 is SGHNT and CDR2 is YYREEE (reference sequence). The DNA of the CDR3 is TGTGCCAGCAGCGAAAACAGGGGTCGGACAGATACGCAGTATTTT. Encoded protein: CASSENRGRTDTQYF.

This chain uses TRBV14 with TRBJ2-3; D remains unclear. Between the trimmed V and J ends, which lost 0 bases and 0 bases, there was a span of 13 bases. The CDR3 spans 17 residues. Per the germline V gene, CDR1 is SGHDN and CDR2 is FVKESK. The CDR3 region is CASSQDQFFSSTDTQYF. CDR3 nucleotides: TGTGCCAGCAGCCAAGATCAGTTTTTCTCTAGCACAGATACGCAGTATTTT.

This clone was seen a handful of times. The V and J genes are TRBV5-6 and TRBJ2-7; maybe TRBD1 (5 bases). The CDR3 is 13 amino acids. Looked up from germline, CDR1 is SGHDT and CDR2 is YYEEEE. Trimming shortened V by 5 bases and J by 1 base, and 10 bases separated the two germline ends. Written as DNA, the CDR3 is TGTGCCAGCAGTCAGGGTCAATCCTACGAGCAGTACTTC. This translates into CASSQGQSYEQYF.

The chain is built from TRBV27 and TRBJ2-2; 13 bases line up with TRBD2. Losses at the gene ends were 5 bases for V and 4 bases for J; bases not matched to a gene: 4. CDR3 length equals 16 residues. CDR1 and CDR2 from the germline V gene are MNHEY and SMNVEV (reference sequence). The CDR3 loop is CASSPTSGGLTGELFF. Here the CDR3 DNA reads TGTGCCAGCAGTCCGACTAGCGGGGGGCTCACCGGGGAGCTGTTTTTT.

The sample holds a few counts of this clone. The chain has TRBV2 and TRBJ2-1; tentative D call: TRBD1 (6 bases). Trimming removed 1 base from V and 0 bases from J, with 16 bases in between. In germline, CDR1 is SNHLY, CDR2 FYNNEI. The CDR3 has 18 amino acids. CDR3 sequence: CASSEEWGQQSSYNEQFF. Here the CDR3 DNA reads TGTGCCAGCAGTGAAGAGTGGGGGCAGCAAAGCTCCTACAATGAGCAGTTCTTC.

The V gene is TRBV19, the J gene TRBJ1-2, with D perhaps matching TRBD1 (6 bases). The CDR3 is made up of 13 amino acids. CDR1 LNHDA and CDR2 SQIVND come from the germline V gene (reference sequence). The germline V and J ends were trimmed by 7 bases and 4 bases, with 13 bases remaining between them. DNA of the CDR3: TGTGCCAGTACGTCTTCAGGGGTCTATGGCTACACCTTC. It is translated as CASTSSGVYGYTF.

This clone was seen just once. The V gene is TRBV5-6, the J gene TRBJ1-1, with D unclear. Germline assignment: CDR1 SGHDT and CDR2 YYEEEE. The CDR3 consists of 15 residues. V lost 0 bases to trimming and J lost 4 bases, with 13 bases between them. CDR3 coding DNA: TGTGCCAGCAGCTTGGAGGAGGGCTGGGTCACTGAAGCTTTCTTT. Its translation: CASSLEEGWVTEAFF.

The rearrangement joins TRBV12-5 to TRBJ1-2; 7 bases align to TRBD1. Per the germline V gene, CDR1 is LGHNT and CDR2 is FRNRAP. V lost 3 bases, J lost 8 bases, and 6 bases stayed unmatched. CDR3 length equals 13 residues. DNA of the CDR3: TGTGCTAGTGGTTTAGGAGGGGGCGCCGGCTACACCTTC. It specifies CASGLGGGAGYTF.

The genes are TRBV6-1 and TRBJ1-6, with a weak D call TRBD1 (6 bases). V shed 3 bases and J shed 18 bases, with 12 bases lying between them. The germline gives CDR1 MNHNS, CDR2 SASEGT. This CDR3 is built from 11 residues. The CDR3 spells CASSDNRAPHF. Written as DNA, the CDR3 is TGTGCCAGCAGTGATAACAGGGCCCCCCACTTT.

This chain links TRBV28 with TRBJ2-3, with D hard to call. The CDR3 loop spans 20 amino acids. The V gene's germline CDR1 is MDHEN and CDR2 SYDVKM. Trimming left V 1 base short and J 0 bases short, with 23 bases between. DNA of the CDR3: TGTGCCAGCAGTTTATTATTTCCAGACGTCGCTAGTCCCAGCACAGATACGCAGTATTTT. Its protein is CASSLLFPDVASPSTDTQYF. The whole variable domain, remainder taken from reference TRBV28 and TRBJ2-3, is DVKVTQSSRYLVKRTGEKVFLECVQDMDHENMFWYRQDPGLGLRLIYFSYDVKMKEKGDIPEGYSVSREKKERFSLILESASTNQTSMYLCASSLLFPDVASPSTDTQYFGPGTRLTVL.

This chain joins TRBV6-2 or TRBV6-3 and TRBJ1-6; D is perhaps TRBD1 (6 bases). V was shortened by 2 bases and J by 7 bases, with 18 bases between the two germline ends. Germline loops: CDR1 MNHEY, CDR2 SVGEGT. The length of the CDR3 is 17 residues. The CDR3 region is CASSYEIAGVVNSPLHF. The CDR3 nucleotides read TGTGCCAGCAGTTACGAGATCGCAGGGGTGGTAAATTCACCCCTCCACTTT.

The CDR3: CASSQQMGELFF. CDR3 nucleotide sequence: TGCGCCAGCAGCCAACAAATGGGGGAGCTGTTTTTT. The chain joins TRBV4-3 to TRBJ2-2; the D is unclear. This CDR3 is built from 12 residues. The germline CDR1 and CDR2 sequences are LGHNA and YSLEER. Trimming cost V 2 bases and J 8 bases, with 6 bases left between them.

The chain joins TRBV27 to TRBJ2-2; D remains ambiguous. Deletions cut 4 bases from V and 7 bases from J, with 7 bases between. Germline V gene data show CDR1 as MNHEY and CDR2 as SMNVEV (reference sequence). CDR3 size: 12 residues. The CDR3 spells CASSYGNGELFF. DNA of the CDR3: TGTGCCAGCAGTTACGGAAACGGGGAGCTGTTTTTT.

This chain uses TRBV5-1 with TRBJ2-3; D not resolved. The CDR3 covers 12 residues. Germline CDR1 SGHRS, CDR2 YFSETQ. Between the trimmed V and J ends, which lost 0 bases and 3 bases, there was a span of 2 bases. CDR3 coding DNA: TGCGCCAGCAGCTTGGTTACAGATACGCAGTATTTT. Its translation: CASSLVTDTQYF.

The DNA for the CDR3 is TGTGCCACCAGTGATTCGGGAGGACAGGGAGGTAACTATGGCTACACCTTC. As protein: CATSDSGGQGGNYGYTF. The chain has TRBV24-1 and TRBJ1-2; TRBD1 aligns across 8 bases. With 2 bases clipped from V and 1 base from J, the junction kept 8 bases outside the gene matches. The CDR3 totals 17 residues. Germline CDR1 is KGHDR and CDR2 is SFDVKD.

This clone was picked up a small number of times. The chain uses TRBV5-1 and TRBJ1-2; D remains ambiguous. With 4 bases removed from V and 0 bases from J, the gap between germline ends came to 10 bases. The germline CDR1 and CDR2 sequences are SGHRS and YFSETQ. The CDR3 totals 14 residues. CDR3 sequence: CASSGASANYGYTF. The CDR3, as DNA: TGCGCCAGCAGCGGCGCTTCGGCTAACTATGGCTACACCTTC.

CDR3 in amino acids: CASSNVGQSYEQYF. CDR3 sequence (DNA): TGTGCCAGCAGCAATGTCGGACAATCCTACGAGCAGTACTTC. The V call is TRBV21-1, the J call TRBJ2-7; the DNA was not used to check the table's D call, TRBD1. TRBV21-1 counts as a pseudogene. The CDR3 runs to 14 residues.

The J gene is TRBJ2-5, the V gene TRBV24-1; D unresolved. With 7 bases removed from V and 5 bases from J, the gap between germline ends came to 13 bases. CDR3 length equals 13 residues. The V gene's germline CDR1 is KGHDR and CDR2 SFDVKD. CDR3 amino acids: CATSPGSRETQYF. The CDR3 region has the DNA TGTGCCACCAGCCCAGGATCGCGGGAGACCCAGTACTTC.

The chain recombines TRBV6-5 with TRBJ2-7, with D perhaps TRBD2 (5 bases). V lost 6 bases and J lost 0, with 12 bases in between. The CDR3 spans 14 residues. Germline CDR1 reads MNHEY; CDR2 reads SVGAGI. CDR3 residues: CASRRAGSSYEQYF. The CDR3 DNA sequence: TGTGCCAGCAGGCGGGCAGGAAGCTCCTACGAGCAGTACTTC.

The chain couples TRBV7-2 to TRBJ2-3; 8 bases line up with TRBD1. The germline V gene encodes CDR1 SGHTA and CDR2 FQGNSA. This CDR3 comprises 18 residues. V lost 5 bases to trimming and J lost 5 bases; unmatched junction nucleotides: 18. In DNA, the CDR3 is TGTGCCAGCAGCCTCTTCGGGCAGGGGGCACCTTACTTAGATACGCAGTATTTT. The encoded protein is CASSLFGQGAPYLDTQYF.

This chain uses TRBV9 with TRBJ2-2; D ambiguous. The CDR3 loop spans 14 amino acids. Germline V gene lookup returns CDR1 SGDLS and CDR2 YYNGEE. Between the trimmed V and J ends, which lost 0 bases and 7 bases, there was a span of 10 bases. The chain's CDR3 is CASSVGTASGELFF. In nucleotides, the CDR3 is TGTGCCAGCAGCGTAGGAACAGCCAGCGGGGAGCTGTTTTTT.

V gene TRBV19 combines with J gene TRBJ2-2; D gene ambiguous. Germline CDR1 and CDR2: LNHDA and SQIVND (reference sequence). The CDR3 runs 13 residues. The V and J ends lost 3 bases and 3 bases respectively, with 5 bases between them. This CDR3 is CASSIQDTGELFF. The CDR3 nucleotides are TGTGCCAGTAGTATCCAAGACACCGGGGAGCTGTTTTTT.

The chain is built from TRBV6-6 and TRBJ1-5; the D gene is possibly TRBD1 (6 bases). This CDR3 region has 16 residues. V gave up 6 bases and J gave up 5 bases, with 20 bases separating them. Germline V CDR1 and CDR2: MNHNY, SVGAGI (reference sequence). The CDR3: CASRTYREGVDQPQHF. The CDR3 coding sequence is TGTGCCAGCAGAACCTATAGGGAGGGGGTCGATCAGCCCCAGCATTTT.

Note on this clone: An end of the junction does not agree with germline; a read error may underlie this. The genes are TRBV5-4 and TRBJ1-2; D not certain. Germline CDR1 reads SGHNT; CDR2 reads YYREEE (reference sequence). The CDR3 totals 9 residues. The CDR3 protein is CASSRPLIF. The CDR3 nucleotides are TGTGCCAGCAGCCGTCCGCTAATCTTC.

The CDR3 DNA is TGCGCCAGCAGCCAAGTGGCAGGCTTAGCCAAAAACATTCAGTACTTC. This sequence encodes CASSQVAGLAKNIQYF. The J gene is TRBJ2-4, the V gene TRBV4-1, with D unclear. Germline loops: CDR1 MGHRA, CDR2 YSYEKL. V was trimmed by 1 base and J by 0 bases, leaving 10 bases between them. The CDR3 contains 16 residues.

CDR3 in amino acids: CASSIGQGVETQYF. For the CDR3, the DNA is TGTGCCAGCAGCATAGGACAGGGGGTTGAGACCCAGTACTTC. The V and J genes are TRBV9 and TRBJ2-5, with 10 positions matching TRBD1. Looked up from germline, CDR1 is SGDLS and CDR2 is YYNGEE. After removal of 4 bases from V and 5 bases from J, the junction contained 5 bases not matched to a gene. The CDR3 extends over 14 amino acids.